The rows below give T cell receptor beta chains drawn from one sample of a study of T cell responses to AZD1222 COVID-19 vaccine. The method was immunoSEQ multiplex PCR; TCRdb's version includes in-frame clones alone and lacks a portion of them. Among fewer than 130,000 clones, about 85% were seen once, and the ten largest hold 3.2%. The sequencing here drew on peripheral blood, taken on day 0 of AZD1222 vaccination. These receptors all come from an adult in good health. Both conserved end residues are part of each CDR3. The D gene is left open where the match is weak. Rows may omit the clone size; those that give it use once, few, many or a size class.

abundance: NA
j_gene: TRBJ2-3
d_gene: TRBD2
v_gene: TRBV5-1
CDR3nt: TGCGCCAGCAGCTTGGTGGGCGGGGGGGCCTCCGATACGCAGTATTTT
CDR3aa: CASSLVGGGASDTQYF

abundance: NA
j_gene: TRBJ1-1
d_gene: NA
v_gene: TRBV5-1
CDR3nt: TGCGCCAGCAGCTTGGCCCCTTTCTCACGGGGGAACACTGAAGCTTTCTTT
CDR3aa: CASSLAPFSRGNTEAFF

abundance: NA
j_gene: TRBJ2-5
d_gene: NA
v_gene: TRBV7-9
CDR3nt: TGTGCCAGCAGCTTAAAATGGACAGAGGAAGAGACCCAGTACTTC
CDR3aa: CASSLKWTEEETQYF

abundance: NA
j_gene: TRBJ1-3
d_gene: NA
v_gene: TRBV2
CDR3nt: TGTGCCAGCAGTGAGGGTATTGTGAGAAACACCATATATTTT
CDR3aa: CASSEGIVRNTIYF

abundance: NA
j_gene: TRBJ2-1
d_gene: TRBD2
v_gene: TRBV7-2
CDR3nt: TGTGCCAGCAGCTCGACTAGCGGTTACAATGAGCAGTTCTTC
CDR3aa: CASSSTSGYNEQFF

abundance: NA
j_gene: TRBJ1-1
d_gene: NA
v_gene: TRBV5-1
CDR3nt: TGCGCCAGCGCGATGGACGCTAACACTGAAGCTTTCTTT
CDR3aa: CASAMDANTEAFF

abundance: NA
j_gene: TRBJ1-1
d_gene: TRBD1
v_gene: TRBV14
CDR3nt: TGTGCCAGCAGCCTGCGGACAGGGGGCACTGAAGCTTTCTTT
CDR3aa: CASSLRTGGTEAFF

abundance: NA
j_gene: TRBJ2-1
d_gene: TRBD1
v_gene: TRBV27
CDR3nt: TGTGCCAGCAGTGCCCGACAGGGGAACAATGAGCAGTTCTTC
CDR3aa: CASSARQGNNEQFF

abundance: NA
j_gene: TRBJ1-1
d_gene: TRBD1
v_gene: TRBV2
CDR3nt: TGTGCCAGCAGCGGACAGGGATTTACGACTGAAGCTTTCTTT
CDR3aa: CASSGQGFTTEAFF

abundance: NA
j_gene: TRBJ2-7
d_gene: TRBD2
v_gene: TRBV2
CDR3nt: TGTGCCAGCAGGGAACGATCTAGCGGGGGCTGGTACGAGCAGTACTTC
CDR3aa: CASRERSSGGWYEQYF

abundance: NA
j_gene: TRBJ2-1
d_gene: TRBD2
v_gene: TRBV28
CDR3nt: TGTGCCAGCAAGGATAGCGGGAGGAATGAGCAGTTCTTC
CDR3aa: CASKDSGRNEQFF

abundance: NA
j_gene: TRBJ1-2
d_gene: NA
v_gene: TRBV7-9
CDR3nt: TGTGCCAGCAGCACCGAAAACTATGGCTACACCTTC
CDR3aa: CASSTENYGYTF

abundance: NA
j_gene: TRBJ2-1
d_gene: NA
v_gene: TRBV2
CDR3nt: TGTGCCAGCGTGAGGGGGGTTGAGCAGTTCTTC
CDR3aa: CASVRGVEQFF

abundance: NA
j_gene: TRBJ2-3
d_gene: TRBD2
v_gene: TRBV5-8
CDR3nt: TGTGCCAGCAGCTGGGGCGGGGGGGTAAGCACAGATACGCAGTATTTT
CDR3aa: CASSWGGGVSTDTQYF

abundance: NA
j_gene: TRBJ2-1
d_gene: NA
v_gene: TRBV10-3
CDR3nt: TGTGCCATCGGGCGGACCGAAGGTGAGCAGTTCTTC
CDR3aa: CAIGRTEGEQFF

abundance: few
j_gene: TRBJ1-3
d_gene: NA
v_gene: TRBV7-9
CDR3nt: TGTGCCAGCAGCTCCCAGTTCCAGACTCGCTCTGGAAACACCATATATTTT
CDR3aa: CASSSQFQTRSGNTIYF

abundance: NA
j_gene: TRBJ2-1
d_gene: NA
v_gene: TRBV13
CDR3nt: TGTGCCAGCAGCTCCCTGTCTAGCTTAACCTACAATGAGCAGTTCTTC
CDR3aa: CASSSLSSLTYNEQFF

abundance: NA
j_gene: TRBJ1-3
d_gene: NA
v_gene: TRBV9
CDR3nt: TGTGCCAGCAGCGTCGCCGACCTTTGGACGATCTCTGGAAACACCATATATTTT
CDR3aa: CASSVADLWTISGNTIYF